This T cell receptor (beta chain) was identified during a study of T cell responses to AZD1222 COVID-19 vaccine (dated by TCRdb to the early 2020s). Study-wide context: TCR sequencing was performed for some 250 trial participants, of whom some 200 were given two doses of AZD1222 and 26 were given two doses of MenACWY control vaccine. Trial participants were enrolled by age into subgroups of 18-55, 56-69 and 70-plus years, and around 150, 28 and 57 TCR-sequenced participants, respectively, were included in these subgroups. Here is what the overall study found, with its caveats: The 56-69-year group was small, and its depth increase did not reach significance, likely because of low power. The vaccine-associated CD4 TCRs covered the entire spike protein, and the dominant responses fell in regions 160-218 and 743-854. No day 14 peak-response samples were available, so repertoires were characterized only after the peak T cell response. After two AZD1222 doses, spike-specific TCR breadth and depth were significantly higher than at day 0 and than in MenACWY recipients. Epitopes outside the regions mutated in the B.1.351 and B.1.1.7 variants were reportedly recognized by nearly half of the unique spike-specific TCRs. Participants were mostly white British, with more females than males. The authors suggested clonal diversity may have been underestimated. Conclusions about previously exposed vaccinees are limited, since just six or seven AZD1222 recipients were seropositive for SARS-CoV-2 at baseline.

About this clone: Its antigen is unknown. There are no base qualities to consult, and no much larger clone falls within one base.

The CDR3 regions of human TCRbeta chains were subjected to immunosequencing. The study's processing was this. Repertoire TCRs were matched against a reference library of SARS-CoV-2-specific TCRs generated with the MIRA antigen-specificity platform. Breadth meant the fraction of unique TCRs that were SARS-CoV-2-associated, whereas depth meant the fraction of total T cells that were SARS-CoV-2-associated. Using the MIRA data, each spike-specific TCR was assigned both to the spike region to which the TCR was reactive and to a CD4 or CD8 class. Log10-transformed breadth and depth values were compared by one-way ANOVA with Sidak's multiple comparisons tests. In its TCRdb copy, this immuneACCESS table keeps in-frame sequences only and misses some clones. Where compared with another copy, unresolved V genes explain less than half of these, and the others have no known cause. The V and J calls and clone size come from that table; D and trimming were worked out from the DNA. Here the sample has some 140,000 clones; 65% to 90% occur a single time. The ten biggest clones cover around 7.9% of the sample.

The time point label on this specimen signifies: about 28 days (+/-7) after the second vaccine dose. The meaning of the sample's treatment or condition label: meningococcal conjugate vaccine given as trial control. Vaccinee samples came from UK trials COV001 and COV002, including a single-blind randomized controlled phase 2/3 trial of AZD1222 (ChAdOx1 nCoV-19) in healthy adults. For TCRbeta chain sequencing, PBMC samples from trial participants were taken at day 0 and at day 28 after the second dose. Trimming at the junction amounts to 0 bases on V and 1 base on J, and the germline ends lie 16 bases apart. Including cysteine and phenylalanine, the CDR3 has 19 amino acids. Solely the CDR3 DNA is kept, with 57 bases framed from the first base. CDR1 LNHDA and CDR2 SQIVND are derived from the germline V gene (reference sequence).

The chain is assembled from TRBV19 and TRBJ2-6; the D gene identity is not certain. The TCR originated in an adult who received the MenACWY meningococcal vaccine as a control. This sample comprised peripheral blood, obtained 28 days after the second dose of the MenACWY control vaccine. The CDR3 amino acid sequence is: CASSIDPRMGNSGANVLTF. The sequence in DNA is TGTGCCAGTAGTATAGATCCAAGGATGGGCAATTCTGGGGCCAACGTCCTGACTTTC.